This entry describes one TCR beta chain. The V end was cut by 4 bases, the J end by 3 bases, with 13 bases between. From germline, CDR1 is SGHDT and CDR2 YYEEEE. The CDR3 has 14 amino acids. This entry belongs to a study of T cell responses to AZD1222 COVID-19 vaccine. TCRdb's table, derived via immunoSEQ multiplex PCR, lists solely in-frame clones and lacks some. The repertoire includes around 180,000 clones, approximately 92% of them detected once, and roughly a tenth sits in the top ten. This clonotype originated in an adult in good health. The genes are TRBV5-6 and TRBJ1-2; no firm D call. This sample comprised peripheral blood, obtained on day 0 of AZD1222 vaccination. CDR3 in DNA: TGTGCCAGCAGCCGAATGACCCAGGACTATGGCTACACCTTC. It encodes CASSRMTQDYGYTF.